This TCR beta chain originates from a study of cytomegalovirus exposure and HLA in healthy donors. Overall study context: The use of the same platform for the 100 to 150 validation repertoires and the approximately 670 first-cohort repertoires was reported by a later analysis.

Of note for this clone: The antigen is not known.

Findings and limits, study-wide: Researchers counted some 150 TCR beta chains as cytomegalovirus-associated. Most TCR sequences were rare, but some public TCRs occurred in many donors.

Trimming took 6 bases from V and 6 from J; bases not matched to a gene: 4. The CDR3 has 14 residues. The germline V gene has CDR1 MNHNS and CDR2 SASEGT. Donors came from a validation cohort of 90 to 150 subjects, distinct from the first 666-subject cohort. The data were produced by immunoSEQ multiplex PCR, yet TCRdb's version contains in-frame clones alone and is incomplete. Here the sample spans roughly 150,000 clones, approximately 84% being singletons. Sequencing was carried out using PBMCs. The V and J genes are TRBV6-1 and TRBJ2-2; 10 bases line up with TRBD2. This clonotype was obtained from a man aged 25 to 40 in good health and CMV-seropositive. CDR3 nucleotide sequence: TGTGCCAGCAGAAGGACTAGCGGCGCCGGGGAGCTGTTTTTT. Translation gives CASRRTSGAGELFF.